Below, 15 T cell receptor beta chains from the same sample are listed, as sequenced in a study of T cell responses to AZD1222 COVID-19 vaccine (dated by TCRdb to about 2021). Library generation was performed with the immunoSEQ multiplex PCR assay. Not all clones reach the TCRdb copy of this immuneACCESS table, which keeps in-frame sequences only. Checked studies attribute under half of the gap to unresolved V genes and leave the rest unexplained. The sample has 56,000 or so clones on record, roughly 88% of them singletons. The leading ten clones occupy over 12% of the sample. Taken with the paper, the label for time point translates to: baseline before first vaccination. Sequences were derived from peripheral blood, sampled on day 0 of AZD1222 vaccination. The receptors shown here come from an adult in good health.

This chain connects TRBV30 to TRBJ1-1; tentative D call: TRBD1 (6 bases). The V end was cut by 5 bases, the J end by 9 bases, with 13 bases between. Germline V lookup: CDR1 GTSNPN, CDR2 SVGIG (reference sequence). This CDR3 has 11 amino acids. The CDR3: CAWGGGLKAFF. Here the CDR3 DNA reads TGTGCCTGGGGTGGGGGGCTGAAAGCTTTCTTT.

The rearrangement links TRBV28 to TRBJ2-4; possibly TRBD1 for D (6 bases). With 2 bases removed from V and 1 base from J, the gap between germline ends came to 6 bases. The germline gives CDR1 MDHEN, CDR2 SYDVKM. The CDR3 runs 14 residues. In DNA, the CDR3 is TGTGCCAGCAGTTTACAGGGGGCCAAAAACATTCAGTACTTC. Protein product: CASSLQGAKNIQYF.

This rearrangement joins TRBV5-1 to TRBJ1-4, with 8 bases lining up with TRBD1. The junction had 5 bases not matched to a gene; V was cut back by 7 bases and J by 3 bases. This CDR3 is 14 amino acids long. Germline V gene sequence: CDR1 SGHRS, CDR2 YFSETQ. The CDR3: CASGLQGANEKLFF. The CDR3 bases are TGCGCCAGCGGCCTACAGGGGGCTAATGAAAAACTGTTTTTT.

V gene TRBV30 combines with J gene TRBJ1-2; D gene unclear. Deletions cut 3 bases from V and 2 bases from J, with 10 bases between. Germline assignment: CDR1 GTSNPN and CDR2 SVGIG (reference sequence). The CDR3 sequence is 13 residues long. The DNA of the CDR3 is TGTGCCTGGAGGAGGACTGCAAACTATGGCTACACCTTC. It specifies CAWRRTANYGYTF.

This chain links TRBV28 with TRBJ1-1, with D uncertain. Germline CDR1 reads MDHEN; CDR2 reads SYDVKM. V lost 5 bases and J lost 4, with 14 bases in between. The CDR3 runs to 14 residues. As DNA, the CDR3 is TGTGCCAGCAGTGCTCAGGTGTCCAGCACTGAAGCTTTCTTT. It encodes CASSAQVSSTEAFF.

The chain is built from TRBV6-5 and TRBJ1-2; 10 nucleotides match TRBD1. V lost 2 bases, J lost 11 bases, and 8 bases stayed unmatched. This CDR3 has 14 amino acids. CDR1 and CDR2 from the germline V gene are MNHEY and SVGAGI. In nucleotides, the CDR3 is TGTGCCAGCAGTTACCTCCCGGGACAGGGGAGGTACACCTTC. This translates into CASSYLPGQGRYTF.

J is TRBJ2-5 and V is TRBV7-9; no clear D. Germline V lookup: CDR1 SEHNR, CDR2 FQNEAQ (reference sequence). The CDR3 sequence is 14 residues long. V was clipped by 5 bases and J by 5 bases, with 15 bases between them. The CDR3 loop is CASSPWGNRETQYF. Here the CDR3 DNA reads TGTGCCAGCAGCCCATGGGGTAACCGGGAGACCCAGTACTTC. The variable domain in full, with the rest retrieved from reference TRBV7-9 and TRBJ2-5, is DTGVSQNPRHKITKRGQNVTFRCDPISEHNRLYWYRQTLGQGPEFLTYFQNEAQLEKSRLLSDRFSAERPKGSFSTLEIQRTEQGDSAMYLCASSPWGNRETQYFGPGTRLLVL.

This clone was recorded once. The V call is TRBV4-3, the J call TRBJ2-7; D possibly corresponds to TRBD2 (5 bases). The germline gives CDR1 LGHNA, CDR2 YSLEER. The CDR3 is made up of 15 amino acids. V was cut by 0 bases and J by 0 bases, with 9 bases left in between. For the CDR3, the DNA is TGCGCCAGCAGCCAAGAATTAGGGAGCTCCTACGAGCAGTACTTC. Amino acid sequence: CASSQELGSSYEQYF.

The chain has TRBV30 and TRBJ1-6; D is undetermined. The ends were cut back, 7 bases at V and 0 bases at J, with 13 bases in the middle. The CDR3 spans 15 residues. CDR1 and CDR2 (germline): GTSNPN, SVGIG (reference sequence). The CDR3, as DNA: TGTGCCTCTACTACTATTAGCTCCTATAATTCACCCCTCCACTTT. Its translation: CASTTISSYNSPLHF.

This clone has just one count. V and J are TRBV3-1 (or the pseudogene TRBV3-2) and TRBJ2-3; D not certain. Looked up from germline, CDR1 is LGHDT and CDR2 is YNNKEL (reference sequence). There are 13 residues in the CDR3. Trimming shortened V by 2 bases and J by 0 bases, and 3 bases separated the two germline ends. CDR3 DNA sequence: TGTGCCAGCAGCCAACTTAGCACAGATACGCAGTATTTT. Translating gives CASSQLSTDTQYF.

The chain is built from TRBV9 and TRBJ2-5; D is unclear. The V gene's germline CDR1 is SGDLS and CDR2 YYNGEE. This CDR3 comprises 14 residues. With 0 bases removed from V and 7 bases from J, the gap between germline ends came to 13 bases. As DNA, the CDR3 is TGTGCCAGCAGCGTAGAACCGTCCCACGGGACCCAGTACTTC. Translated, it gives CASSVEPSHGTQYF.

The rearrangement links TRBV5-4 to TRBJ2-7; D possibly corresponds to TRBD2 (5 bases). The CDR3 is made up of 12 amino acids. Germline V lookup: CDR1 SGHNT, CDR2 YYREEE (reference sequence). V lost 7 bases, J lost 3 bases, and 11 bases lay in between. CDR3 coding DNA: TGTGCCAGCGGTATTGAGGGCTACGAGCAGTACTTC. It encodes CASGIEGYEQYF.

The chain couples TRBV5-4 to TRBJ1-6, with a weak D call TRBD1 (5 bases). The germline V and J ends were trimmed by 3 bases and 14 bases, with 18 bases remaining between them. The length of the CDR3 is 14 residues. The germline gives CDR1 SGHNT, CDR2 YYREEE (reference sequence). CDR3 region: CASSWEKGQGSLHF. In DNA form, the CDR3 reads TGTGCCAGCAGCTGGGAGAAAGGGCAGGGATCCCTCCACTTT.

This CDR3 is CASSYQENTEAFF. DNA of the CDR3: TGTGCCAGCAGTTACCAAGAGAACACTGAAGCTTTCTTT. V usage is TRBV6-5 and J usage is TRBJ1-1; D not resolved. V dropped 2 bases and J dropped 1 base, with 5 bases sitting between them. This CDR3 is built from 13 residues. Germline V lookup: CDR1 MNHEY, CDR2 SVGAGI.

The CDR3, as DNA: TGTGCCAGCAGCCTTAAGAACATTCAGTACTTC. It is translated as CASSLKNIQYF. The chain combines TRBV3-1 (or the pseudogene TRBV3-2) with TRBJ2-4; the D is unclear. This CDR3 comprises 11 residues. V dropped 4 bases and J dropped 7 bases, with 5 bases sitting between them. Germline assignment: CDR1 LGHDT and CDR2 YNNKEL (reference sequence).